Below, 27 T cell receptor beta chains from the same sample are listed, as sequenced in a study of cytomegalovirus exposure and HLA in healthy donors. Vbeta (60) and Jbeta (13) primers were used in the PCR. Assay: immunoSEQ multiplex PCR; the TCRdb copy retains only in-frame clones and omits some. The sample lists 95,000 to 110,000 clones, 60% to 80% occurring once. Sequencing was done on a sample of PBMCs. These receptors were obtained from a man between 18 and 35 years old in good health and CMV-seronegative.

The rearrangement links TRBV7-9 to TRBJ1-1; D possibly corresponds to TRBD1 (5 bases). The ends were cut back, 0 bases at V and 4 bases at J, with 9 bases in the middle. This CDR3 is built from 14 residues. Per germline, CDR1 SEHNR and CDR2 FQNEAQ (reference sequence). The CDR3 sequence: CASSLAGGGTEAFF. The CDR3, as DNA: TGTGCCAGCAGCTTAGCGGGGGGGGGCACTGAAGCTTTCTTT.

V usage is TRBV27 and J usage is TRBJ2-7; 11 bases match TRBD1. This CDR3 is built from 16 residues. CDR1 and CDR2 from the germline V gene are MNHEY and SMNVEV (reference sequence). Germline trimming cut 6 bases from V and 6 bases from J; bases unmatched to any gene: 13. This chain's CDR3 is CASSLIGGQGASEQYF. The CDR3, as DNA: TGTGCCAGCAGCCTTATCGGAGGACAGGGGGCATCCGAGCAGTACTTC.

This sequence joins TRBV4-3 and TRBJ2-7; no firm D call. The V and J ends lost 1 base and 0 bases respectively, with 10 bases between them. Germline V CDR1 and CDR2: LGHNA, YSLEER. This CDR3 is 15 amino acids long. As DNA, the CDR3 is TGCGCCAGCAGCCAAGTACAGTCCAGCTCCTACGAGCAGTACTTC. Its protein product is CASSQVQSSSYEQYF.

The chain employs TRBV9 and TRBJ2-7, with D maybe TRBD2 (6 bases). Trimming shortened V by 0 bases and J by 0 bases, and 10 bases separated the two germline ends. The CDR3 is 15 amino acids. CDR1 is SGDLS, CDR2 YYNGEE, per germline. The CDR3 loop reads CASSVAGGASYEQYF. The CDR3 DNA sequence: TGTGCCAGCAGCGTAGCCGGGGGTGCCTCCTACGAGCAGTACTTC.

This chain connects TRBV11-3 to TRBJ2-1; weak D call: TRBD2 (7 bases). Germline CDR1 reads SGHNT; CDR2 reads YENEEA. This CDR3 contains 16 residues. V was clipped by 4 bases and J by 1 base, with 14 bases between them. In DNA form, the CDR3 reads TGTGCCAGCAGCTATTCACGGGGGGCATCCTACAATGAGCAGTTCTTC. This gives the protein CASSYSRGASYNEQFF.

This CDR3 is CASSLEGLAGAYEQYF. DNA for the CDR3: TGTGCCAGCAGCTTGGAGGGGCTAGCGGGGGCCTACGAGCAGTACTTC. The J gene is TRBJ2-7, the V gene TRBV5-4; TRBD2 aligns across 10 bases. From germline, CDR1 is SGHNT and CDR2 YYREEE (reference sequence). The CDR3 has 16 residues. V lost 0 bases to trimming and J lost 2 bases; unmatched junction nucleotides: 5.

The DNA for the CDR3 is TGTGCCAGCAGTGAAGCTGGCGGGGGCTACGAGCAGTACTTC. This gives the protein CASSEAGGGYEQYF. The genes are TRBV6-1 and TRBJ2-7; 7 bases align to TRBD2. The CDR3 contains 14 residues. Germline V gene sequence: CDR1 MNHNS, CDR2 SASEGT. Unmatched junction bases numbered 2, after V lost 0 bases and J lost 3 bases.

The chain uses TRBV19 and TRBJ2-1; 7 bases align to TRBD2. The CDR3 consists of 14 residues. J was trimmed by 7 bases and V by 8 bases; bases with no gene match: 11. Germline loops: CDR1 LNHDA, CDR2 SQIVND (reference sequence). CDR3 in DNA: TGTGCCAGTCAGATGGGGGGAGGGAGGAATGAGCAGTTCTTC. Translation gives CASQMGGGRNEQFF. Combining the CDR3 with reference TRBV19 and TRBJ2-1 gives the whole variable domain DGGITQSPKYLFRKEGQNVTLSCEQNLNHDAMYWYRQDPGQGLRLIYYSQIVNDFQKGDIAEGYSVSREKKESFPLTVTSAQKNPTAFYLCASQMGGGRNEQFFGPGTRLTVL.

This chain uses TRBV7-2 with TRBJ1-5; D not resolved. Germline CDR1 is SGHTA and CDR2 is FQGNSA. V was trimmed by 0 bases and J by 7 bases, leaving 7 bases between them. The CDR3 consists of 13 residues. The CDR3: CASSLAAGQPQHF. The CDR3 DNA is TGTGCCAGCAGCTTAGCCGCGGGGCAGCCCCAGCATTTT.

The chain couples TRBV6-4 to TRBJ2-2, with a tentative D call TRBD2 (6 bases). CDR3 length equals 14 residues. Germline V CDR1 and CDR2: MRHNA, SNTAGT. V was pared by 2 bases and J by 8 bases, with 12 bases between. The CDR3 DNA reads as TGTGCCAGCAGTGACGTCGCGGGGATGGGGGAGCTGTTTTTT. It yields the protein CASSDVAGMGELFF.

This chain joins TRBV7-7 and TRBJ2-1, with 8 bases fitting TRBD2. The CDR3 spans 12 residues. Germline lookup yields CDR1 SSHAT and CDR2 FNYEAQ (reference sequence). The V and J ends lost 4 bases and 9 bases, in that order; junction bases with no gene match: 2. In nucleotides, the CDR3 is TGTGCCAGCAGCTCCGGGGGGGCTGAGCAGTTCTTC. Translation gives CASSSGGAEQFF.

The rearrangement uses TRBV7-2 and TRBJ2-5; 9 nucleotides match TRBD2. This CDR3 contains 15 residues. Germline CDR1 is SGHTA and CDR2 is FQGNSA. V shed 5 bases and J 1 base; nucleotides not matched to a gene: 5. The CDR3 region is CASSQLAGLQETQYF. CDR3 nucleotides: TGTGCCAGCAGCCAACTAGCGGGCCTCCAAGAGACCCAGTACTTC.

V usage is TRBV5-6 and J usage is TRBJ2-1; TRBD2 is a possible D gene (6 bases). The CDR3 is 14 amino acids. Trimming stripped 4 bases from V and 2 bases from J, with 10 bases between. The germline V gene encodes CDR1 SGHDT and CDR2 YYEEEE. In DNA, the CDR3 is TGTGCCAGCAGCCCGGGGGTCGCCTACAATGAGCAGTTCTTC. Translation: CASSPGVAYNEQFF.

This chain links TRBV7-6 with TRBJ2-3; 8 bases map to TRBD2. The junction had 5 bases not matched to a gene; V was cut back by 2 bases and J by 1 base. CDR3 length: 16 residues. Germline CDR1 reads SGHVS; CDR2 reads FNYEAQ. The DNA for the CDR3 is TGTGCCAGCAGCTTACTCTCGCGGGGGGGCACAGATACGCAGTATTTT. This gives the protein CASSLLSRGGTDTQYF.

The chain recombines TRBV5-4 with TRBJ2-3; 12 nucleotides align to TRBD2. CDR3 length: 16 amino acids. Germline CDR1 reads SGHNT; CDR2 reads YYREEE (reference sequence). The V and J ends lost 6 bases and 2 bases, in that order; junction bases with no gene match: 7. The CDR3 loop reads CASKLAGGPDTDTQYF. The CDR3 DNA sequence: TGTGCCAGCAAACTAGCGGGGGGCCCGGACACAGATACGCAGTATTTT.

This chain uses TRBV6-5 with TRBJ1-2; TRBD1 agrees at 7 bases. CDR3 size: 12 residues. Trimming removed 6 bases from V and 8 bases from J; junction bases left unmatched: 6. Per germline, CDR1 MNHEY and CDR2 SVGAGI. CDR3 DNA: TGTGCCAGCAGAGCAGGGGGTGTAGGCTACACCTTC. This sequence encodes CASRAGGVGYTF.

This clone has more than one count but fewer than ten. The V gene is TRBV25-1, the J gene TRBJ1-1; no firm D call. V lost 3 bases, J lost 1 base, and 9 bases lay in between. The CDR3 runs 14 residues. Germline values: CDR1 MGHDK, CDR2 SYGVNS. CDR3 in DNA: TGTGCCAGCAGTGATCCCGCGAAGAACACTGAAGCTTTCTTT. As protein: CASSDPAKNTEAFF.

The rearrangement uses TRBV18 and TRBJ2-3; D not certain. Germline loops: CDR1 KGHSH, CDR2 LQKENI. This CDR3 comprises 12 residues. V gave up 2 bases and J gave up 3 bases, with 3 bases separating them. For the CDR3, the DNA is TGTGCCAGCTCACCAGAGACAGATACGCAGTATTTT. Protein: CASSPETDTQYF.

The chain couples TRBV4-2 to TRBJ1-3, with a tentative D call TRBD1 (6 bases). Germline loops: CDR1 LGHNA, CDR2 YNFKEQ. The CDR3 covers 16 residues. Trimming removed 2 bases at V and 1 base at J, with 12 bases between. CDR3 sequence reads: CASSQSDRLSGNTIYF. CDR3 sequence (DNA): TGTGCCAGCAGCCAATCGGACAGACTATCTGGAAACACCATATATTTT.

The rearrangement joins TRBV14 to TRBJ1-1; maybe TRBD1 (5 bases). Trimming pared 0 bases from V and 4 bases from J, leaving 15 bases between. CDR1 and CDR2 from the germline V gene are SGHDN and FVKESK. The CDR3 runs to 16 residues. The CDR3 is CASSQEAGRGSTEAFF. The CDR3 nucleotides read TGTGCCAGCAGCCAAGAAGCAGGCCGGGGGTCCACTGAAGCTTTCTTT.

J is TRBJ1-3 and V is TRBV5-8, with no clear D. V was clipped by 1 base and J by 0 bases, with 5 bases between them. CDR1 SGHTS and CDR2 YDEGEE come from the germline V gene. The CDR3 length is 14 residues. CDR3 loop: CASSLLSSGNTIYF. CDR3 in DNA: TGTGCCAGCAGCTTGCTTAGCTCTGGAAACACCATATATTTT.

The count of this clone is one. The CDR3 DNA follows: TGTGCCAGCAGCTGGGAGGAGGATACGCAGTATTTT. This translates into CASSWEEDTQYF. This rearrangement joins TRBV5-6 to TRBJ2-3, with a tentative D call TRBD2 (6 bases). The CDR3 runs 12 residues. Looked up from germline, CDR1 is SGHDT and CDR2 is YYEEEE. Trimming took off 3 bases at V and 6 bases at J, with 8 bases between the two ends.

V is TRBV19 and J is TRBJ1-1; the match to TRBD1 covers 10 bases. The CDR3 extends over 13 amino acids. CDR1 is LNHDA and CDR2 is SQIVND in the germline V gene (reference sequence). The V segment lost 5 bases and the J segment 12 bases; nucleotides outside the gene matches: 9. The CDR3 reads CASSVKTGGKTFF. CDR3 DNA sequence: TGTGCCAGTAGTGTGAAGACAGGGGGCAAGACTTTCTTT. The full variable domain, rest sourced from reference TRBV19 and TRBJ1-1, is DGGITQSPKYLFRKEGQNVTLSCEQNLNHDAMYWYRQDPGQGLRLIYYSQIVNDFQKGDIAEGYSVSREKKESFPLTVTSAQKNPTAFYLCASSVKTGGKTFFGQGTRLTVV.

The chain links TRBV5-6 to TRBJ1-1, with D possibly matching TRBD1 (6 bases). This CDR3 is 14 amino acids long. V lost 1 base and J lost 5, with 12 bases in between. Germline V gene data show CDR1 as SGHDT and CDR2 as YYEEEE. CDR3 protein: CASSLKGGGTEAFF. The CDR3 DNA is TGTGCCAGCAGCTTGAAAGGGGGTGGGACTGAAGCTTTCTTT.

This clone was detected only a few times. The chain recombines TRBV5-6 with TRBJ1-1; D not resolved. The CDR3 is 15 amino acids. Trimming left V 0 bases short and J 3 bases short, with 12 bases between. CDR1 and CDR2 (germline): SGHDT, YYEEEE. The DNA of the CDR3 is TGTGCCAGCAGCTTGGCCTTAGAGAGAGACACTGAAGCTTTCTTT. Translation gives CASSLALERDTEAFF.

This chain links TRBV27 with TRBJ1-5; D gene ambiguous. CDR1 is MNHEY and CDR2 is SMNVEV in the germline V gene (reference sequence). The CDR3 runs 14 residues. V lost 3 bases to trimming and J lost 3 bases, with 9 bases between them. This chain's CDR3 is CASSFSGDNQPQHF. CDR3 in DNA: TGTGCCAGCAGTTTCTCGGGAGACAATCAGCCCCAGCATTTT.

This clone was counted between two and nine times. Compared with germline, one end of the junction differs, possibly owing to a read error. This sequence joins TRBV19 and TRBJ1-2, with D unresolved. This CDR3 is built from 12 residues. Germline-derived CDR1 and CDR2 are LNHDA and SQIVND (reference sequence). CDR3 nucleotides: TGTGCCAGTAGTATAGGGGCATATGGCTACCCCTTC. Translation gives CASSIGAYGYPF.